The clone carrying this T cell receptor (beta chain) was observed a few times. The antigen remains undetermined. The sample is drawn from a study of post-analysis software for immune sequencing data. Study details: The patients showed relapsing-remitting, secondary progressive and progressive-relapsing multiple sclerosis courses.

Unique molecular identifiers featured in each of the TCR beta cDNA libraries. Each CDR3 protein is one row after TCRdb ran MiXCR on the PCR reads. In the table there are about 810,000 distinct CDR3 sequences, approximately 53% of which are singletons. Germline assignment: CDR1 SEHNR and CDR2 FQNEAQ (reference sequence). The CDR3 covers 16 residues. Germline trimming cut 4 bases from V and 4 bases from J; bases unmatched to any gene: 12. Notes on the study in general: Compared against controls, patients with multiple sclerosis displayed significantly lower normalized Chao1 diversity. Several TRBV segments were more frequent in patients than controls; TRBV5-6, TRBV5-1 and TRBV20-1 belonged to this group. By F measure, samples from a shared preparation batch strongly co-clustered.

Sequencing input: blood. The chain links TRBV7-9 to TRBJ2-7; 8 positions match TRBD2. This receptor was obtained from a girl between 5 and 17 years old with multiple sclerosis. CDR3 residues: CASSSRETSAPYEQYF. DNA of the CDR3: TGTGCCAGCAGCTCCCGTGAGACTAGCGCTCCGTACGAGCAGTACTTC.